This passage covers 11 T cell receptor beta chains from one sample sequenced in a study of blood T cell repertoires in COVID-19. Method: immunoSEQ multiplex PCR; TCRdb's copy keeps in-frame clones and lacks some. Among 280,000 or so clones listed, around 90% were seen once. The sample taken for sequencing was PBMCs or T cells enriched from blood (not recorded which). The source of these receptors is a middle-aged woman who had recovered from COVID-19.

The V and J genes are TRBV7-9 and TRBJ1-4, with no clear D. V gave up 5 bases and J gave up 5 bases, with 6 bases separating them. The CDR3 spans 12 residues. Germline V gives CDR1 SEHNR, CDR2 FQNEAQ (reference sequence). The CDR3 nucleotides are TGTGCCAGCAGCCCGTTAAATGAAAAACTGTTTTTT. It yields the protein CASSPLNEKLFF.

The chain uses TRBV28 and TRBJ2-7, with a possible D match to TRBD1 (6 bases). V lost 8 bases to trimming and J lost 6 bases, with 17 bases between them. Germline-derived CDR1 and CDR2 are MDHEN and SYDVKM. CDR3 size: 13 residues. The CDR3 loop is CASQTGIMGEQYF. In DNA, the CDR3 is TGTGCCAGCCAGACAGGAATCATGGGCGAGCAGTACTTC. The full variable domain, with the rest looked up from reference TRBV28 and TRBJ2-7, is DVKVTQSSRYLVKRTGEKVFLECVQDMDHENMFWYRQDPGLGLRLIYFSYDVKMKEKGDIPEGYSVSREKKERFSLILESASTNQTSMYLCASQTGIMGEQYFGPGTRLTVT.

The genes are TRBV11-3 and TRBJ1-1; TRBD1 matches 7 bases. V lost 6 bases, J lost 3 bases, and 7 bases stayed unmatched. Germline V gene sequence: CDR1 SGHNT, CDR2 YENEEA. The CDR3 runs to 14 residues. The CDR3 loop is CASSLTGVDTEAFF. The DNA for the CDR3 is TGTGCCAGCAGTCTTACAGGGGTTGACACTGAAGCTTTCTTT.

V gene TRBV24-1 combines with J gene TRBJ2-1; tentatively, D is TRBD2 (5 bases). Trimming pared 1 base from V and 8 bases from J, leaving 17 bases between. The V gene's germline CDR1 is KGHDR and CDR2 SFDVKD. CDR3 size: 16 residues. This CDR3 is CATSDFKRGPAHEQFF. The CDR3 region has the DNA TGTGCCACCAGTGATTTTAAAAGAGGGCCGGCTCATGAGCAGTTCTTC.

The chain employs TRBV30 and TRBJ2-5; 9 positions match TRBD2. The length of the CDR3 is 15 residues. CDR1 and CDR2 from the germline V gene are GTSNPN and SVGIG (reference sequence). Trimming took 1 base from V and 2 from J; bases not matched to a gene: 5. The DNA for the CDR3 is TGTGCCTGGAGTGGCCTAGCGGGACTGCAAGAGACCCAGTACTTC. As protein: CAWSGLAGLQETQYF.

The rearrangement links TRBV24-1 to TRBJ2-7; TRBD1 agrees at 9 bases. The germline CDR1 and CDR2 sequences are KGHDR and SFDVKD. The CDR3 consists of 13 residues. V gave up 3 bases and J gave up 6 bases; unmatched junction bases: 2. CDR3 loop: CATSDGQGFEQYF. The CDR3, as DNA: TGTGCCACCAGTGATGGACAGGGGTTCGAGCAGTACTTC.

The rearrangement links TRBV4-1 to TRBJ1-2; 8 bases align to TRBD1. Trimming cost V 0 bases and J 7 bases; bases outside gene matches: 7. There are 15 residues in the CDR3. Germline-derived CDR1 and CDR2 are MGHRA and YSYEKL. CDR3 protein: CASSQDDARGPGYTF. For the CDR3, the DNA is TGCGCCAGCAGCCAAGATGACGCCAGGGGGCCTGGCTACACCTTC.

The chain has TRBV2 and TRBJ1-6, with 9 bases lining up with TRBD1. The V and J ends lost 5 bases and 9 bases, in that order; junction bases with no gene match: 8. The CDR3 is 15 residues long. Germline V gene sequence: CDR1 SNHLY, CDR2 FYNNEI. The CDR3: CASSTTGTGSSPLHF. The CDR3 DNA reads TGTGCCAGCAGTACAACCGGGACAGGGAGTTCACCCCTCCACTTT.

The chain couples TRBV28 to TRBJ1-2; unclear D gene. Per germline, CDR1 MDHEN and CDR2 SYDVKM. The ends were cut back, 7 bases at V and 5 bases at J, with 11 bases in the middle. This CDR3 is built from 12 residues. The DNA of the CDR3 is TGTGCCAGCAACTGGGCAGAATATGGCTACACCTTC. This gives the protein CASNWAEYGYTF.

This clone is a singleton in its sample. This chain uses TRBV2 with TRBJ2-1; 7 positions agree with TRBD2. The ends lost 6 bases at V and 5 bases at J; junction bases unmatched: 16. Per the germline V gene, CDR1 is SNHLY and CDR2 is FYNNEI. The CDR3 extends over 17 amino acids. CDR3 sequence reads: CASRSWGGYGSHNEQFF. CDR3 nucleotide sequence: TGTGCCAGCAGGTCCTGGGGGGGTTATGGCTCTCACAATGAGCAGTTCTTC.

V is TRBV23-1 and J is TRBJ1-5, with 7 bases fitting TRBD1. TRBV23-1 is reported as an ORF; its role is uncertain. This CDR3 region has 21 residues. V lost 3 bases and J lost 2; bases outside the gene matches: 22. The CDR3 DNA reads TGCGCCAGCAGTCATCCTATCGCTTCCGGGCCGACCAGGGGGGGCAATCAGCCCCAGCATTTT. Protein: CASSHPIASGPTRGGNQPQHF.